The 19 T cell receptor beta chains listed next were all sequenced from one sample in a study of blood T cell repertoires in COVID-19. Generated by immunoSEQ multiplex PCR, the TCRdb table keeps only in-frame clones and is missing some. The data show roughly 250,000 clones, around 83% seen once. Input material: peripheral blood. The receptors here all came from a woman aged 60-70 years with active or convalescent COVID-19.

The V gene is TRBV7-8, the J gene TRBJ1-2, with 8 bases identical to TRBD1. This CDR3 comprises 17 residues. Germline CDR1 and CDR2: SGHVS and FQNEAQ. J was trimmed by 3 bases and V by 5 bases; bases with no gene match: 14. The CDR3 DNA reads TGTGCCAGCAGCCCCGGGACAGGTCACGGCGACGACTATGGCTACACCTTC. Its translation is CASSPGTGHGDDYGYTF.

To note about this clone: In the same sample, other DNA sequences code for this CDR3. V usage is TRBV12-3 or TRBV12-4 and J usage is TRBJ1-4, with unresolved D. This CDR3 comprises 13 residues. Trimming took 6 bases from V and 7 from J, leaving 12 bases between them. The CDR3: CASRPTGGEKLFF. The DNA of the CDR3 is TGTGCCAGCAGGCCTACTGGTGGTGAAAAACTGTTTTTT.

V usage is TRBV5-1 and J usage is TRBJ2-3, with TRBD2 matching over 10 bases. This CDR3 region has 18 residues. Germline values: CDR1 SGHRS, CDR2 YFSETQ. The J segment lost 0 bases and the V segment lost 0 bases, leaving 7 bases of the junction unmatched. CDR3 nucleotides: TGCGCCAGCAGCTTGGCCTCTAGCGGGGGCCGAAGCACAGATACGCAGTATTTT. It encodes CASSLASSGGRSTDTQYF. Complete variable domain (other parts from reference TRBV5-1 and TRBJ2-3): KAGVTQTPRYLIKTRGQQVTLSCSPISGHRSVSWYQQTPGQGLQFLFEYFSETQRNKGNFPGRFSGRQFSNSRSEMNVSTLELGDSALYLCASSLASSGGRSTDTQYFGPGTRLTVL.

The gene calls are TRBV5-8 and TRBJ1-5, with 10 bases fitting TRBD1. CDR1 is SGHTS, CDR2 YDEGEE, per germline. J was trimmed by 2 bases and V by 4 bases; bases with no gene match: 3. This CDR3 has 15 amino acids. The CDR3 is CASSPGTGGNQPQHF. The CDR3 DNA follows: TGTGCCAGCAGCCCCGGGACAGGGGGCAATCAGCCCCAGCATTTT.

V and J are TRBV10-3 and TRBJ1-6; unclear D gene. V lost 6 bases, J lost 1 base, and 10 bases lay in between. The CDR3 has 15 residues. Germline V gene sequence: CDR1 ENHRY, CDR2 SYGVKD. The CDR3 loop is CAIRQDTSYNSPLHF. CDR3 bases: TGTGCCATCAGACAAGACACGTCCTATAATTCACCCCTCCACTTT.

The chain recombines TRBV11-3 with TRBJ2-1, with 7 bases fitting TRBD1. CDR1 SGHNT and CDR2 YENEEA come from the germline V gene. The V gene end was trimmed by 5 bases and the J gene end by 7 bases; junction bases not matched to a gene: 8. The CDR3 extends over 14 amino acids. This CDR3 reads CASSRTWGQNEQFF. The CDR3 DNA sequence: TGTGCCAGCAGCCGAACTTGGGGACAGAATGAGCAGTTCTTC.

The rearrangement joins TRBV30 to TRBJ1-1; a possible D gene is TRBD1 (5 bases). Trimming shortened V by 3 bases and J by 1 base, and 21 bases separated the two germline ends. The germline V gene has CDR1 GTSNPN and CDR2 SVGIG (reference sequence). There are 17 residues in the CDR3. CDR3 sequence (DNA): TGTGCCTGGAGAACCACCCGGCAGGGCTTGAGGAACACTGAAGCTTTCTTT. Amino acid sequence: CAWRTTRQGLRNTEAFF.

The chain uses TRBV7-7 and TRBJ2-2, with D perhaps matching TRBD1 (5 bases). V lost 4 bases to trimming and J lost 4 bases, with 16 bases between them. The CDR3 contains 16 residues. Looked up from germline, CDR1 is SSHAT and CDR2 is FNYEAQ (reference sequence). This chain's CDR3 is CASSSLGAGPTGELFF. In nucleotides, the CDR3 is TGTGCCAGCAGCTCCCTTGGGGCCGGGCCCACCGGGGAGCTGTTTTTT.

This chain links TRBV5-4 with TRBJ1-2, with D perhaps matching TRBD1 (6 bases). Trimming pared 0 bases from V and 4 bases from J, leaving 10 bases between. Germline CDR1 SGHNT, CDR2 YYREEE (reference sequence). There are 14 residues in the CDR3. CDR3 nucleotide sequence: TGTGCCAGCAGCTTGGGGACAGAGTTCTATGGCTACACCTTC. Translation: CASSLGTEFYGYTF.

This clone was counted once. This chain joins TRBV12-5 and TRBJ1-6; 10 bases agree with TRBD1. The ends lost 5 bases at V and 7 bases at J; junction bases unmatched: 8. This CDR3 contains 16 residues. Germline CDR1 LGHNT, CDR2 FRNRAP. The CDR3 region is CASGDDRGPINSPLHF. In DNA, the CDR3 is TGTGCTAGTGGTGATGACAGGGGGCCGATAAATTCACCCCTCCACTTT.

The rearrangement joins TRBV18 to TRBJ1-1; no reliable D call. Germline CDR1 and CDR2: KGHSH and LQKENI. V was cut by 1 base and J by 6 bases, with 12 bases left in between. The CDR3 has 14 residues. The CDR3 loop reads CASSPRLTGSEAFF. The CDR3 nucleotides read TGTGCCAGCTCACCACGTTTGACGGGGTCTGAAGCTTTCTTT.

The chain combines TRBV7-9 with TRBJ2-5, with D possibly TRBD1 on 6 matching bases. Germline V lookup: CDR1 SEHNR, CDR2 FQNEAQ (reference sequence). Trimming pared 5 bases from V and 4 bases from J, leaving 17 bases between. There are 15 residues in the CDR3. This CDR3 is CASSHGRGFPETQYF. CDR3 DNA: TGTGCCAGCAGCCATGGCAGGGGTTTTCCAGAGACCCAGTACTTC.

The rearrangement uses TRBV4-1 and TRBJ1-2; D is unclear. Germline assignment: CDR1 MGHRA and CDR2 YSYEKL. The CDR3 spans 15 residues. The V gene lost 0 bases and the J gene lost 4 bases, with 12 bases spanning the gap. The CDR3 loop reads CASSQDEFGSYGYTF. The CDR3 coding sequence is TGCGCCAGCAGCCAAGATGAATTCGGGAGCTATGGCTACACCTTC.

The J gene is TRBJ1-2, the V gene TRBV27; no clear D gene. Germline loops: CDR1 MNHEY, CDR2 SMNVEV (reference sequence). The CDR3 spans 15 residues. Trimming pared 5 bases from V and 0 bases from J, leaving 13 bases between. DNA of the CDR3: TGTGCCAGCAGTCCCCGGGAGGGATCTAACTATGGCTACACCTTC. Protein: CASSPREGSNYGYTF.

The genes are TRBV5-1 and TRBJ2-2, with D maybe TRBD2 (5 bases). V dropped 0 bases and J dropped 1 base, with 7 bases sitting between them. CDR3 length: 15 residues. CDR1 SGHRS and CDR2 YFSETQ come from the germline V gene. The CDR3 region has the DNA TGCGCCAGCAGCTTGGCCGGGGTGAACACCGGGGAGCTGTTTTTT. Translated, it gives CASSLAGVNTGELFF. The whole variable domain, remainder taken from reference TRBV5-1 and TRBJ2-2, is KAGVTQTPRYLIKTRGQQVTLSCSPISGHRSVSWYQQTPGQGLQFLFEYFSETQRNKGNFPGRFSGRQFSNSRSEMNVSTLELGDSALYLCASSLAGVNTGELFFGEGSRLTVL.

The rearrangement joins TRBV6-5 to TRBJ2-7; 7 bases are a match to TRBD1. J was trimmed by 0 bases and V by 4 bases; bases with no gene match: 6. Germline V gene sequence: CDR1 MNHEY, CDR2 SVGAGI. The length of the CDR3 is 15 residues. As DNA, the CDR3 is TGTGCCAGCAGTTGGGGGACAGCGAGCTCCTACGAGCAGTACTTC. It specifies CASSWGTASSYEQYF.

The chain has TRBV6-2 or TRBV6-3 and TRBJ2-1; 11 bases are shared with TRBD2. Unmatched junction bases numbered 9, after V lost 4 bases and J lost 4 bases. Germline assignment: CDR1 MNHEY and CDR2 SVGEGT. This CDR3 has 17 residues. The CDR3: CASSSLQLAGGYNEQFF. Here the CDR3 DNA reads TGTGCCAGCAGTTCCCTACAATTAGCGGGGGGGTACAATGAGCAGTTCTTC.

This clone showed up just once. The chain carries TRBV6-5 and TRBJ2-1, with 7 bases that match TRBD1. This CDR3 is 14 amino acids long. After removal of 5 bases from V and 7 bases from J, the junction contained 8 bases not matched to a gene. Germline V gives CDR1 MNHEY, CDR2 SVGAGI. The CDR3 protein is CASSNDRVRNEQFF. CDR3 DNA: TGTGCCAGCAGTAACGACAGGGTAAGGAATGAGCAGTTCTTC.

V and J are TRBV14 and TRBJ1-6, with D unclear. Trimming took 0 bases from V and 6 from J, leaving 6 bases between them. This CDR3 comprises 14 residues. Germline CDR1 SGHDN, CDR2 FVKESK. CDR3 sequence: CASSQERTNSPLHF. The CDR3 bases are TGTGCCAGCAGCCAAGAGCGAACTAATTCACCCCTCCACTTT.